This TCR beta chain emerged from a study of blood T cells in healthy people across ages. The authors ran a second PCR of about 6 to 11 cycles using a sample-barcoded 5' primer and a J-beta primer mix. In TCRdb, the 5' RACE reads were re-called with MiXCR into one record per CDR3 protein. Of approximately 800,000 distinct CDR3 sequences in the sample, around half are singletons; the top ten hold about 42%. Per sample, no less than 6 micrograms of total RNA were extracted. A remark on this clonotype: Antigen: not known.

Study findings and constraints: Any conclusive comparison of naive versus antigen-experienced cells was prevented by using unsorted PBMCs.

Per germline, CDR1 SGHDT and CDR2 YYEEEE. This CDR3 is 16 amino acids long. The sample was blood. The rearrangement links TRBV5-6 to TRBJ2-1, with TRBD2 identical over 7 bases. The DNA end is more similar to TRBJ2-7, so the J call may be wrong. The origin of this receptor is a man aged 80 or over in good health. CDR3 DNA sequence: TGTGCCAGCAGCCCGGCTAGCGGCTACTCCTACAATGAGCAGTACTTC. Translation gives CASSPASGYSYNEQYF.